The subject of this entry is one TCR beta chain. No antigen is known for it. With 4 bases removed from V and 8 bases from J, the gap between germline ends came to 15 bases. CDR1 and CDR2 from the germline V gene are SGHVS and FQNEAQ. This CDR3 spans 14 amino acids. The record originates from a study of T cell responses to AZD1222 COVID-19 vaccine. Study results and limitations: Spike-specific TCR breadth and depth rose after two AZD1222 doses.

Method: immunoSEQ multiplex PCR; TCRdb's copy keeps in-frame clones and lacks some. This table holds some 39,000 clones, less than 95% found once. This chain connects TRBV7-8 to TRBJ1-3; D may be TRBD1 (5 bases). This specimen consisted of peripheral blood, obtained 28 days after the second AZD1222 dose. The TCR comes from an adult who received the AZD1222 COVID-19 vaccine. The CDR3 bases are TGTGCCAGCAGCTCGACAGCCGGGAGGGACACCATATATTTT. The encoded protein is CASSSTAGRDTIYF. The complete variable domain, with remaining parts taken from reference TRBV7-8 and TRBJ1-3, reads GAGVSQSPRYKVAKRGQDVALRCDPISGHVSLFWYQQALGQGPEFLTYFQNEAQLDKSGLPSDRFFAERPEGSVSTLKIQRTQQEDSAVYLCASSSTAGRDTIYFGEGSWLTVV.